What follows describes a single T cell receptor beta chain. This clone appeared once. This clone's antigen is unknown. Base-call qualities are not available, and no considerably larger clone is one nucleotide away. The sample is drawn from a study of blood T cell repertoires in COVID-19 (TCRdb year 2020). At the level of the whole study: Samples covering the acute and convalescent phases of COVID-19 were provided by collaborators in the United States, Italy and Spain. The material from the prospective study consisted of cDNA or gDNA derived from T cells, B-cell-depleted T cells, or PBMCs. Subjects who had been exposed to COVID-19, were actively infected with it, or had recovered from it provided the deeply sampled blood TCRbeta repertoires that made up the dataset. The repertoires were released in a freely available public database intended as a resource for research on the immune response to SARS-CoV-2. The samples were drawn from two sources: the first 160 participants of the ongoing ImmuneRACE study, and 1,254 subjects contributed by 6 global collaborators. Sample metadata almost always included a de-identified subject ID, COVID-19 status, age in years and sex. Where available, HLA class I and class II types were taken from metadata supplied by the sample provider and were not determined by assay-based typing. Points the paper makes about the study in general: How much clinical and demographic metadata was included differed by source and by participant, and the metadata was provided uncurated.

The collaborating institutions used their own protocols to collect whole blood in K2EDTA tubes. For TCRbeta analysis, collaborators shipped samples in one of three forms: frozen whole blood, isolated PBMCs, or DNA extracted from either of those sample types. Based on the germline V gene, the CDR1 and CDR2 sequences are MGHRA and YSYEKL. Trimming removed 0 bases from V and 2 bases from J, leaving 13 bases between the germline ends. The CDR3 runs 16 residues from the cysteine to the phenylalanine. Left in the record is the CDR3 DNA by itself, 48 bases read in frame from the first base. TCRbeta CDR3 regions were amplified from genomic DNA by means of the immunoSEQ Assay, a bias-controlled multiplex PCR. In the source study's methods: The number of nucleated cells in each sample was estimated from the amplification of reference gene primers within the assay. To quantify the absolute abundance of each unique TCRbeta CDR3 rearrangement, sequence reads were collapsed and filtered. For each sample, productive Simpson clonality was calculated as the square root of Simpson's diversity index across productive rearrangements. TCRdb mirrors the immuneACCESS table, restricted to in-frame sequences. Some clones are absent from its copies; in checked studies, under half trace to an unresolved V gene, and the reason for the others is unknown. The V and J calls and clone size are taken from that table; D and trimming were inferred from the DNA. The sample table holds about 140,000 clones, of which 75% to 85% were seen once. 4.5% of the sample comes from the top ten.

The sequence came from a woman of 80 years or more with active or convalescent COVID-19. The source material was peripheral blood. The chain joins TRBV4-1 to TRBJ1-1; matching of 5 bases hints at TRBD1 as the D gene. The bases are TGCGCCAGCAGCCAAGAAGGGGCGCGTCTTAACACTGAAGCTTTCTTT. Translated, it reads CASSQEGARLNTEAFF.